This T cell receptor beta chain was retrieved from a study of Graves' ophthalmopathy and Graves' hyperthyroidism listed by TCRdb under 2018. Some background on the complete study: Peripheral blood was collected before any treatment was given, at the time of initial diagnosis. To explore V-J signatures that distinguish ophthalmopathy from hyperthyroidism, a discovery set of more than 90 patients was enrolled, made up of approximately 45 with ophthalmopathy and fewer than 60 with stable hyperthyroidism. For training and testing, the roughly 93 patients in the discovery cohort were randomly divided in a 7:3 ratio. An independent validation cohort comprised some 19 hyperthyroidism patients and 15 to 17 patients who later progressed from hyperthyroidism to ophthalmopathy. T-cell repertoires of thyroid tissue and blood were compared in 5 or 6 hyperthyroidism patients. The study used TCR beta repertoire signatures to distinguish Graves' ophthalmopathy from Graves' hyperthyroidism and to predict progression to ophthalmopathy. Following sampling, methimazole starting at 30 mg daily was administered to hyperthyroidism patients, and high-dose intravenous methylprednisolone was administered to ophthalmopathy patients. In total, approximately 130 blood samples were TCR-sequenced: 40 to 45 ophthalmopathy, about 75 hyperthyroidism and approximately 17 hyperthyroidism-to-ophthalmopathy patients. Results the study describes overall, beyond this receptor: The 13-signature model separated ophthalmopathy from stable hyperthyroidism with approximately 85% sensitivity and about 84% specificity in cross-validation, and 80%/75% in the test set. Most expanded thyroid clonotypes with a frequency above 0.001 also appeared in blood, which suggests that blood repertoires may reflect the immune response in the thyroid. No statistical method was used to set the sample size in advance, and the investigators knew which group each participant was assigned to. In validation, the model predicted ophthalmopathy progression with 55% to 71% sensitivity and 72.22% specificity; some 13 predicted patients were CT-confirmed with GO in a median of about 6.2 months.

The CDR3 runs 15 residues from the cysteine to the phenylalanine. The entry retains the CDR3 DNA only, 45 bases that are in frame from base 1. V lost 1 base and J lost 2 bases; the stretch between them is 11 bases long. Based on the germline V gene, the CDR1 and CDR2 sequences are MGHRA and YSYEKL. A patient counted as having stable hyperthyroidism if there was no progression to ophthalmopathy within 18 months of follow-up. The hyperthyroidism patients were 18 to 65 years old and newly diagnosed, with a disease duration of less than 2 months. Anyone with other autoimmune diseases, uncontrolled infections, pregnancy or lactation was excluded from the study. Diagnosis relied on clinical symptoms, serum thyroxine, TRAb, thyroid ultrasound and orbital computed tomography. Ficoll-Paque density gradient centrifugation was used to isolate PBMCs from 10 ml of fresh peripheral blood. Total RNA was extracted with Trizol reagent and quality-checked on an Agilent 2100 Bioanalyzer.

For repertoire sequencing, the TCR beta CDR3 regions were amplified from RNA transcripts. HTBI primers and the Qiagen OneStep RT-PCR kit were used in a first-round RT-PCR, which was followed by a second-round multiplex PCR, size selection and purification. Libraries were sequenced on an Illumina HiSeq2000 using paired-end 100 bp reads. The authors' pipeline ran thus. SOAPnuke was used to process the reads, throwing out any read that had adapters, had uncalled bases, had a mean Phred below 15, or lacked an exact constant-primer or identifier match. COPE v1.2.5 was used to merge high-quality paired reads. Each unique nucleotide sequence was treated as a clonotype, and MiTCR v1.1 was used to align the clonotypes to the IMGT TRB V, D and J references. The analysis was limited to V-J combinations with a frequency above 0.0001, which together covered approximately 99% of repertoires. A TCR clonal expansion and chaos score per V-J combination was defined as the ratio of F50 clonal expansion to chaos observed in the TCRdist matrix. Welch's t-statistics and random forest were used to reduce the features to 10 to 15 V-J combinations, which were then used as input to a naive Bayes classifier. Thyroid-blood repertoire similarity was quantified with the Morisita-Horn index. The raw public reads went through TCRdb reprocessing: fastp at Q25, MiXCR clone calling, in-frame beta chains kept. Entries that share a CDR3 protein sequence are merged under the most common genes and DNA. The V and J calls reflect TCRdb's pipeline rather than the authors' work. The sample table contains 400,000 to 450,000 distinct CDR3 sequences; only one count was recorded for over 20% of them. The leading ten clones occupy 2.5% to 3.5% of the sample.

Note on this clonotype: Its specific antigen is unknown. Base qualities are not at hand, and no much larger clone is one base apart.

This clonotype originated in a woman in her late teens or twenties with stable Graves' hyperthyroidism. Donor details come from another sample of the same person, matched by shared clones. The rearrangement combines TRBV4-1 with TRBJ1-2; no D gene call is confident. Material for sequencing was peripheral blood. The CDR3 here reads CASSQVADSNYGYTF. In nucleotide form, the sequence is TGCGCCAGCAGCCAAGTTGCGGATTCCAACTATGGCTACACCTTC.